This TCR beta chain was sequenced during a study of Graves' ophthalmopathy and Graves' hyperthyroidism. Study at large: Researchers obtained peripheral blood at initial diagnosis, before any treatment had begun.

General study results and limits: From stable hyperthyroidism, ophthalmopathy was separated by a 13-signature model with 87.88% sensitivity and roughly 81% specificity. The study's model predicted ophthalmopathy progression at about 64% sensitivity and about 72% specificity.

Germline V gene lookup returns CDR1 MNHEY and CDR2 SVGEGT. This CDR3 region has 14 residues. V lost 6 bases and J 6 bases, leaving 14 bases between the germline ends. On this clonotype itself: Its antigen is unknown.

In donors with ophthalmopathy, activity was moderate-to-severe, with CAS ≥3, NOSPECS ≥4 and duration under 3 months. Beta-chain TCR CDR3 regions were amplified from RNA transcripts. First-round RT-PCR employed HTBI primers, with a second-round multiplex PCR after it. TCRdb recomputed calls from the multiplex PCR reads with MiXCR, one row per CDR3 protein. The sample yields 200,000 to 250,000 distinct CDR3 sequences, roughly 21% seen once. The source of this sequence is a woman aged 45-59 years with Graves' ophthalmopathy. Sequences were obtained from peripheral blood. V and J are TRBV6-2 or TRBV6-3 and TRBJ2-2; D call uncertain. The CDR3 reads CASSHPPSAGELFF. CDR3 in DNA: TGTGCCAGCAGCCACCCCCCGAGTGCCGGGGAGCTGTTTTTT.